This TCR beta chain stems from a study of shared clonotypes between healthy human individuals. Whole-study context: Every donor yielded three CD4 naive, three CD4 memory, two CD8 naive and one CD8 memory plate. Study-wide points: Against clonotypes common to all four donors, non-shared ones had lower generation probabilities. Depth was large, yet rarefaction showed that sorted-subset sequencing was incomplete.

Of note for this clone: The target antigen is unknown.

The protocol was immunoSEQ multiplex PCR, while the TCRdb copy is restricted to in-frame clones and leaves out a portion. The table lists under 2.5 million clones, about 90% of them singletons. The CDR3 spans 12 residues. V was cut by 1 base and J by 7 bases, with 8 bases left in between. Germline V gene data show CDR1 as SSHAT and CDR2 as FNYEAQ (reference sequence). Memory CD4+ cells were the fraction left after CD45RA+ naive selection. V and J are TRBV7-7 and TRBJ2-7; D uncertain. This sequence was found in a man between 18 and 35 years old in good health. Some clones in this sample may be carry-over from other donors' samples. The sample taken for sequencing was naive CD4+ T cells from PBMCs. Subset: CD45RA+ positively selected. The CDR3 bases are TGTGCCAGCAGCTTAGGTTTTGAGGAGCAGTACTTC. This sequence encodes CASSLGFEEQYF.